These T cell receptor beta chains were read from a single sample in a study of brain metastases from non-small cell lung cancer. TCRdb keeps only in-frame clones here, not all; method: immunoSEQ multiplex PCR. The sample consists of 5,500 to 6,500 clones, roughly four fifths of them appearing once. Sequenced sample: primary lung tumor tissue. The source of these receptors is a donor at least 40 years old with non-small cell lung cancer. Each CDR3 is given with its conserved first and last residue. D genes are given only for firm matches. Some rows have no size entry. The others give once, few or many, or a class for an expanded clone.

j_call clone_size d_call v_call cdr3_nt cdr3_aa
TRBJ1-5 - - TRBV7-2 TGTGCCAGCAACTTAGCGGCAGGGGCCCATCAGCCCCAGCATTTT CASNLAAGAHQPQHF
TRBJ1-2 once - TRBV6-1 TGTGCCAGCAGTGAAGGGCACTCTAACTATGGCTACACCTTC CASSEGHSNYGYTF
TRBJ1-2 large TRBD1 TRBV27 TGTGCCAGCAGTTTGCAGGGGGCTAACTATGGCTACACCTTC CASSLQGANYGYTF
TRBJ2-1 - TRBD1 TRBV18 TGTGCCAGCTCACCAGGGGGACAGGGCTCCAAGCAGTTCTTC CASSPGGQGSKQFF
TRBJ1-2 - TRBD1 TRBV6-1 TGTGCCAGCAGTTTCCGTCCCGGGACAGGGCGCGGCTACACCTTC CASSFRPGTGRGYTF
TRBJ2-3 - TRBD1 TRBV19 TGTGCCAGTAGTGGGGACAGCACAGGGACGCAGTATTTT CASSGDSTGTQYF
TRBJ1-5 - - TRBV19 TGTGCCAGTAGGGAGGATACGGGCCATAGCAATCAGCCCCAGCATTTT CASREDTGHSNQPQHF
TRBJ2-4 - - TRBV25-1 TGTGCCAGCAGTGAGGGGGTTACCAAAAACATTCAGTACTTC CASSEGVTKNIQYF
TRBJ1-1 - TRBD1 TRBV6-5 TGTGCCAGCAGCCAGGGGGCTGAAGCTTTCTTT CASSQGAEAFF
TRBJ1-1 - - TRBV21-1 TGTGCCAAGCCCTGGGGGGGAGTCCACATGAACACTGAAGCTTTCTTT CAKPWGGVHMNTEAFF
TRBJ1-4 - - TRBV12-3/TRBV12-4 TGTGCCAGCAGTTTAGCAGGGACTGAAAAACTGTTTTTT CASSLAGTEKLFF
TRBJ1-5 - - TRBV5-6 TGTGCCAGCAGCGGACGAGGGAATCAGCCCCAGCATTTT CASSGRGNQPQHF
TRBJ1-5 - - TRBV7-8 TGTGCCAGCAGCTTGTCCTCTCTTGGCAGCAATCAGCCCCAGCATTTT CASSLSSLGSNQPQHF
TRBJ1-2 - - TRBV19 TGTGCCAGTAGTTTGCAGGGTCTAGGCTACACCTTC CASSLQGLGYTF
TRBJ2-3 - TRBD2 TRBV5-4 TGTGCCAGCAGCCCCGGACTAGCGCAAAGCACAGATACGCAGTATTTT CASSPGLAQSTDTQYF
TRBJ2-1 - - TRBV6-5 TGTGCCAGCAGTTACTCGACCTTTTACAATGAGCAGTTCTTC CASSYSTFYNEQFF
TRBJ1-1 once TRBD1 TRBV2 TGTGCCAGCAGTGAATTACGGGACAGGGTTACTGAAGCTTTCTTT CASSELRDRVTEAFF
TRBJ2-1 - TRBD2 TRBV5-1 TGCGCCAGCAGCTTGGCCCACCGGGGGGAGGAGCAGTTCTTC CASSLAHRGEEQFF
TRBJ1-3 - TRBD1 TRBV30 TGTGCCTGGAGTGTCTCGACAGGGAACGGAAACACCATATATTTT CAWSVSTGNGNTIYF
TRBJ2-1 - - TRBV27 TGTGCCAGCAGTTTAGGGGGCAATGAGCAGTTCTTC CASSLGGNEQFF
TRBJ2-1 - TRBD2 TRBV25-1 TGTGCCAGCCGAGGAACCGGGGGGGCTAAGTTCTTC CASRGTGGAKFF
TRBJ2-7 - TRBD2 TRBV28 TGTGCCAGCAGTTCATCCCTAGCGGGGGGTGACGAGCAGTACTTC CASSSSLAGGDEQYF
TRBJ1-5 - - TRBV19 TGTGCCAGCTCTAACAGGGTTGGCTCGGGGGATAGCAATCAGCCCCAGCATTTT CASSNRVGSGDSNQPQHF
TRBJ2-1 - TRBD2 TRBV29-1 TGCAGCGTTGAAGATCTTGGGACTAGCGGGGTGGAGCAGTTCTTC CSVEDLGTSGVEQFF
TRBJ1-2 - - TRBV7-2 TGTGCCAGCAGCTTAGGGGGACAAGGCTACACCTTC CASSLGGQGYTF
TRBJ1-1 - - TRBV2 TGTGCCAGCAGTGTGCGGGACGGCGAAGCTTTCTTT CASSVRDGEAFF
TRBJ2-3 - TRBD1 TRBV3-1/TRBV3-2 TGTGCCAGCAGCCTTGGGACAGGGCTAGATACGCAGTATTTT CASSLGTGLDTQYF
TRBJ2-1 - - TRBV6-2/TRBV6-3 TGTGCCAGCAGTAAGACCCACAATGAGCAGTTCTTC CASSKTHNEQFF
TRBJ1-1 - TRBD1 TRBV3-1/TRBV3-2 TGTGCCAGCAGCCAAGAAAGAAGGGACAGGGGGCGCCGGGGGAACACTGAAGCTTTCTTT CASSQERRDRGRRGNTEAFF
TRBJ1-1 - - TRBV2 TGTGCTAGCAGTGAGCAAGGGAGCACTGAAGTTTTCTTT CASSEQGSTEVFF
TRBJ2-1 - - TRBV28 TGTGCCAGCAGTTCCGGACTGTTCAGCTCCTACAATGAGCAGTTCTTC CASSSGLFSSYNEQFF
TRBJ2-7 - - TRBV4-1 TGCGCCAGCAGCCGACTCCTGGGGGGCTACGAGCAGTACTTC CASSRLLGGYEQYF
TRBJ2-7 once - TRBV9 TGTGCCAGCAGCGTAGGTATCAGGAGTTACGAGCAGTACTTC CASSVGIRSYEQYF
TRBJ2-1 - - TRBV3-1/TRBV3-2 TGTGCCAGCAGCCAAGATGGGGGACTCGCAGAGCAGTTCTTC CASSQDGGLAEQFF
TRBJ1-1 - - TRBV7-2 TGTGCCAGCAGCTTAGACAGATTGAACACTGAAGCTTTCTTT CASSLDRLNTEAFF